The 21 T cell receptor beta chains listed next were all sequenced from one sample in a study of blood T cell repertoires in COVID-19. Profiled with immunoSEQ multiplex PCR; TCRdb holds only in-frame clones, not every one. The sample consists of roughly 240,000 clones, around 90% of them appearing once. The sample comprised PBMCs or T cells enriched from blood (not recorded which). Source of these receptors: a woman aged 25-40 years with acute COVID-19.

The gene calls are TRBV27 and TRBJ2-1, with 8 bases that match TRBD2. Germline assignment: CDR1 MNHEY and CDR2 SMNVEV (reference sequence). CDR3 size: 13 residues. J lost 5 bases, V lost 8 bases, and 5 bases had no gene match. CDR3 sequence (DNA): TGTGCCAGCTGGCGGGGGGCCAACAATGAGCAGTTCTTC. Translated: CASWRGANNEQFF.

The V call is TRBV5-4, the J call TRBJ1-3, with 8 bases lining up with TRBD1. Germline V lookup: CDR1 SGHNT, CDR2 YYREEE (reference sequence). V gave up 0 bases and J gave up 5 bases; unmatched junction bases: 4. The CDR3 has 15 amino acids. In DNA, the CDR3 is TGTGCCAGCAGCTTGGAGGGGACAGGTAGAAACACCATATATTTT. This sequence encodes CASSLEGTGRNTIYF.

The chain carries TRBV11-2 and TRBJ2-7; D ambiguous. V was clipped by 5 bases and J by 2 bases, with 13 bases between them. The CDR3 contains 14 residues. The germline V gene has CDR1 SGHAT and CDR2 FQNNGV. DNA for the CDR3: TGTGCCAGCAGCAGAGCAGGATTCCCCTACGAGCAGTACTTC. Translation: CASSRAGFPYEQYF. The variable domain in full, with the rest retrieved from reference TRBV11-2 and TRBJ2-7, is EAGVAQSPRYKIIEKRQSVAFWCNPISGHATLYWYQQILGQGPKLLIQFQNNGVVDDSQLPKDRFSAERLKGVDSTLKIQPAKLEDSAVYLCASSRAGFPYEQYFGPGTRLTVT.

This chain links TRBV7-9 with TRBJ1-1; TRBD1 aligns across 7 bases. V was clipped by 8 bases and J by 0 bases; unmatched bases: 0. CDR3 size: 12 residues. Germline CDR1 reads SEHNR; CDR2 reads FQNEAQ (reference sequence). The CDR3 DNA reads TGTGCCAGCGGGACAGTGAACACTGAAGCTTTCTTT. It encodes CASGTVNTEAFF.

The rearrangement links TRBV19 to TRBJ2-1, with 7 bases that match TRBD1. J was trimmed by 4 bases and V by 1 base; bases with no gene match: 7. CDR1 LNHDA and CDR2 SQIVND come from the germline V gene (reference sequence). CDR3 size: 16 residues. The CDR3: CASSIASTGEYNEQFF. Written as DNA, the CDR3 is TGTGCCAGTAGTATAGCCAGCACAGGGGAATACAATGAGCAGTTCTTC.

The genes are TRBV27 and TRBJ1-4; D unresolved. Trimming stripped 2 bases from V and 11 bases from J, with 6 bases between. Germline values: CDR1 MNHEY, CDR2 SMNVEV (reference sequence). CDR3 length: 11 residues. CDR3 DNA: TGTGCCAGCAGTTTAGGGGAGAAACTGTTTTTT. Translation gives CASSLGEKLFF. Full variable domain (outside the CDR3, taken from reference TRBV27 and TRBJ1-4): EAQVTQNPRYLITVTGKKLTVTCSQNMNHEYMSWYRQDPGLGLRQIYYSMNVEVTDKGDVPEGYKVSRKEKRNFPLILESPSPNQTSLYFCASSLGEKLFFGSGTQLSVL.

The chain uses TRBV19 and TRBJ2-7, with 7 bases lining up with TRBD1. The length of the CDR3 is 15 residues. V dropped 4 bases and J dropped 9; count of bases not matched to a gene: 15. Germline CDR1 and CDR2: LNHDA and SQIVND (reference sequence). This CDR3 is CASSTRTGDYIGQYF. The CDR3 bases are TGTGCCAGTAGTACGCGGACAGGAGATTACATCGGGCAGTACTTC.

This chain joins TRBV4-1 and TRBJ2-1; TRBD1 agrees at 7 bases. Germline-derived CDR1 and CDR2 are MGHRA and YSYEKL. The CDR3 spans 19 residues. Losses at the gene ends were 0 bases for V and 0 bases for J; bases not matched to a gene: 11. The CDR3 here is CASSQDPGTAESSYNEQFF. CDR3 in DNA: TGCGCCAGCAGCCAAGATCCCGGGACAGCAGAGAGCTCCTACAATGAGCAGTTCTTC.

This rearrangement joins TRBV3-1 (or the pseudogene TRBV3-2) to TRBJ2-3, with D possibly being TRBD2 (6 bases). Trimming cost V 4 bases and J 3 bases, with 20 bases left between them. The CDR3 contains 17 residues. Per germline, CDR1 LGHDT and CDR2 YNNKEL (reference sequence). CDR3 nucleotides: TGTGCCAGCAGCCGGGCGGGACTGCCCGCAGCGACAGATACGCAGTATTTT. It encodes CASSRAGLPAATDTQYF.

The chain is built from TRBV6-5 and TRBJ2-7, with D possibly matching TRBD2 (5 bases). The CDR3 runs 13 residues. Germline-derived CDR1 and CDR2 are MNHEY and SVGAGI. The V end lost 6 bases, the J end lost 4 bases, and 13 bases lay between the germline ends. The CDR3 DNA reads TGTGCCAGCAGGTCAGCGGTCGAATACGAGCAGTACTTC. It codes for CASRSAVEYEQYF.

The V gene is TRBV27, the J gene TRBJ2-2, with D perhaps TRBD1 (5 bases). Deletions cut 0 bases from V and 3 bases from J, with 11 bases between. This CDR3 region has 16 residues. Germline CDR1 and CDR2: MNHEY and SMNVEV (reference sequence). In nucleotides, the CDR3 is TGTGCCAGCAGTTTATCCCCAGGGTGGGACACCGGGGAGCTGTTTTTT. It is translated as CASSLSPGWDTGELFF.

The rearrangement links TRBV4-1 to TRBJ1-6; D might be TRBD1 (5 bases). The germline V and J ends were trimmed by 5 bases and 13 bases, with 15 bases remaining between them. The CDR3 runs to 13 residues. Germline CDR1 MGHRA, CDR2 YSYEKL. This CDR3 is CASSNGADSPLHF. The CDR3 DNA reads as TGCGCCAGCAGCAACGGAGCCGACAGCCCCCTCCACTTT.

The chain recombines TRBV12-3 or TRBV12-4 with TRBJ1-2; D ambiguous. V was pared by 2 bases and J by 7 bases, with 11 bases between. The CDR3 has 13 residues. CDR3 amino acids: CASSLFPRVGYTF. In DNA, the CDR3 is TGTGCCAGCAGTTTATTTCCCCGGGTTGGCTACACCTTC.

The chain links TRBV7-2 to TRBJ2-3; tentative D call: TRBD2 (5 bases). Trimming pared 7 bases from V and 5 bases from J, leaving 13 bases between. There are 13 residues in the CDR3. The germline gives CDR1 SGHTA, CDR2 FQGNSA. In DNA, the CDR3 is TGTGCCAGCACTCTTGGGAGTGGAGATACGCAGTATTTT. This gives the protein CASTLGSGDTQYF.

This clone was recorded only once. The V and J genes are TRBV5-1 and TRBJ1-1, with D possibly TRBD1 on 5 matching bases. The CDR3 is made up of 14 amino acids. Germline V CDR1 and CDR2: SGHRS, YFSETQ. Trimming stripped 1 base from V and 5 bases from J, with 12 bases between. This chain's CDR3 is CASSLREKGTEAFF. The DNA of the CDR3 is TGCGCCAGCAGCTTGAGGGAAAAGGGGACTGAAGCTTTCTTT. Using reference TRBV5-1 and TRBJ1-1 for the parts outside the CDR3, the full variable domain is KAGVTQTPRYLIKTRGQQVTLSCSPISGHRSVSWYQQTPGQGLQFLFEYFSETQRNKGNFPGRFSGRQFSNSRSEMNVSTLELGDSALYLCASSLREKGTEAFFGQGTRLTVV.

V gene TRBV7-8 combines with J gene TRBJ2-7, with D possibly matching TRBD1 (6 bases). The CDR3 has 13 amino acids. CDR1 and CDR2 (germline): SGHVS, FQNEAQ. Trimming took off 3 bases at V and 6 bases at J, with 12 bases between the two ends. The CDR3 here is CASSLQTGSEQYF. The CDR3 DNA sequence: TGTGCCAGCAGCTTGCAGACAGGTTCCGAGCAGTACTTC. Full variable domain (remainder filled in from reference TRBV7-8 and TRBJ2-7): GAGVSQSPRYKVAKRGQDVALRCDPISGHVSLFWYQQALGQGPEFLTYFQNEAQLDKSGLPSDRFFAERPEGSVSTLKIQRTQQEDSAVYLCASSLQTGSEQYFGPGTRLTVT.

V gene TRBV2 combines with J gene TRBJ2-7; D gene ambiguous. The CDR3 length is 11 residues. With 2 bases removed from V and 6 bases from J, the gap between germline ends came to 5 bases. CDR1 and CDR2 (germline): SNHLY, FYNNEI. The CDR3, as DNA: TGTGCCAGCAGTGAAACTCTCGAGCAGTACTTC. Its protein product is CASSETLEQYF.

The table lists this clone with a count of one. CDR3 region: CASRPRGGYEQYF. As DNA, the CDR3 is TGTGCCAGCAGACCCAGGGGTGGCTATGAGCAGTACTTC. The rearrangement joins TRBV27 to TRBJ2-7; possible D gene TRBD1, 6 bases. The CDR3 extends over 13 amino acids. V was cut by 6 bases and J by 7 bases, with 16 bases left in between. CDR1 MNHEY and CDR2 SMNVEV come from the germline V gene (reference sequence).

The rearrangement links TRBV27 to TRBJ1-1; D unresolved. Between the trimmed V and J ends, which lost 3 bases and 1 base, there was a span of 6 bases. Germline V gene lookup returns CDR1 MNHEY and CDR2 SMNVEV (reference sequence). This CDR3 is built from 13 residues. CDR3 residues: CASSFVGNTEAFF. The CDR3 bases are TGTGCCAGCAGTTTTGTCGGGAACACTGAAGCTTTCTTT.

The chain employs TRBV11-2 and TRBJ2-7; 8 bases agree with TRBD1. The CDR3 has 15 amino acids. Germline values: CDR1 SGHAT, CDR2 FQNNGV. With V trimmed by 5 bases and J by 4 bases, 10 bases remained unmatched. The DNA of the CDR3 is TGTGCCAGCAGCCCCCGGACAGGGAACGGGTACGAGCAGTACTTC. Its translation is CASSPRTGNGYEQYF.

The chain recombines TRBV9 with TRBJ2-3; TRBD2 is a possible D gene (6 bases). From germline, CDR1 is SGDLS and CDR2 YYNGEE. CDR3 size: 17 residues. Trimming cost V 0 bases and J 8 bases, with 22 bases left between them. CDR3 sequence (DNA): TGTGCCAGCAGCGTAGTTGAGGGGCGGGGCTTCCCCGTTACGCAGTATTTT. Residues: CASSVVEGRGFPVTQYF.